A selection of T cell receptor beta chains follows, all from one sample in a study of blood T cells in healthy people across ages. TCRdb called the 5' RACE reads again in MiXCR, with one record for every CDR3 protein. This table holds 1.5 million to 2 million distinct CDR3 sequences, about 39% found once. What was sequenced was blood. These TCRs come from a human donor in good health. The CDR3 runs from the conserved cysteine through the conserved F or W. The D gene is left open where the match is weak. Clone size appears in some rows only: once, few, many, or a class for an expanded clone.

TRBJ2-5 - - TRBV4-3 CASSQVFPQETQYF TGCGCCAGCAGCCAAGTCTTCCCCCAAGAGACCCAGTACTTC
TRBJ2-1 - few TRBV11-2 CASSFRDNSYNEQFF TGTGCCAGCAGCTTCCGGGACAACTCCTACAATGAGCAGTTCTTC
TRBJ2-3 TRBD2 few TRBV5-1 CASTLGGRSTDTQYF TGCGCCAGTACTCTTGGCGGGAGGAGCACAGATACGCAGTATTTT
TRBJ2-3 TRBD1 - TRBV7-2 CASSSLGTGSLDTQYF TGTGCCAGCAGCTCCCTGGGGACAGGATCCTTAGATACGCAGTATTTT
TRBJ1-4 - - TRBV5-1 CASSLDRVRGEKLFF TGCGCCAGCAGCTTGGACAGGGTACGAGGTGAAAAACTGTTTTTT
TRBJ1-1 - - TRBV2 CASSEARNTEAFF TGCGCCAGCAGTGAGGCTAGAAACACTGAAGCTTTCTTT
TRBJ1-2 TRBD1 - TRBV28 CASSPRRQGRPIGYTF TGTGCCAGCAGTCCCAGACGACAGGGGAGACCTATCGGCTACACCTTC
TRBJ1-2 - many TRBV29-1 CSVELGTGYGYTF TGCAGCGTTGAACTGGGGACCGGCTATGGCTACACCTTC
TRBJ2-5 - few TRBV10-3 CAISQGRIQETQYF TGTGCCATCAGTCAGGGACGGATACAAGAGACCCAGTACTTC
TRBJ2-7 - - TRBV7-9 CASSSRDGPSYEQYF TGTGCCAGCAGCTCGCGGGACGGACCTTCCTACGAGCAGTACTTC
TRBJ2-5 TRBD1 - TRBV4-2 CASSRDGQAETQYF TGTGCCAGCAGCCGAGATGGACAGGCAGAGACCCAGTACTTC
TRBJ2-7 - - TRBV7-9 CASSFRDTGPYEQYF TGTGCCAGCAGCTTCCGGGACACCGGTCCCTACGAGCAGTACTTC
TRBJ1-5 - - TRBV7-9 CASSSQGPQHF TGTGCCAGCAGCTCACAGGGACCCCAGCATTTT